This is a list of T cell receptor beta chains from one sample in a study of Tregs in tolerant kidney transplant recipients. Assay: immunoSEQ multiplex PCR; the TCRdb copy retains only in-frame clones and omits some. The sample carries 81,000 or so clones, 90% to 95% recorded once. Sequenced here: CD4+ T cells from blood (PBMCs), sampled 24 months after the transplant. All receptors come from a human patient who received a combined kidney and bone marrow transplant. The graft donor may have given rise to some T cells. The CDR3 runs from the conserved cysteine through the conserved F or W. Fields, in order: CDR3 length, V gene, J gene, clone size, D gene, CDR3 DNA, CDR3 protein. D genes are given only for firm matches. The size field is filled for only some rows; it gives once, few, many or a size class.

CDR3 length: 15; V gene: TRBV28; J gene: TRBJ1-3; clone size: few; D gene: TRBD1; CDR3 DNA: TGTGCCAGCAGTTGGGACAGGAGCTCTGGAAACACCATATATTTT; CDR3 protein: CASSWDRSSGNTIYF
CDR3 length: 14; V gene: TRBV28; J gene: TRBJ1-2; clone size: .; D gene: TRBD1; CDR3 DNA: TGTGCCAGCAGGGAAACAGGGGGCATCTATGGCTACACCTTC; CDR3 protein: CASRETGGIYGYTF
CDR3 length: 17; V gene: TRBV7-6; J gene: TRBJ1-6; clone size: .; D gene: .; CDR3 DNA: TGTGCCAGCAGCTTAGTCAGCGTTGGCTCCTATAATTCACCCCTCCACTTT; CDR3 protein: CASSLVSVGSYNSPLHF
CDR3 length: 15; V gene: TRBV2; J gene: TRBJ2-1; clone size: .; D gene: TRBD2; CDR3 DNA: TGTGCCAGCAGAACAGCGGGAGGTCCCTACAATGAGCAGTTCTTC; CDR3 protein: CASRTAGGPYNEQFF
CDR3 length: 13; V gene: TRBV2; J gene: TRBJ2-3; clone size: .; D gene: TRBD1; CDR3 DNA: TGTGCCAGCAGCCGGGACAGAACAGATACGCAGTATTTT; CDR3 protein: CASSRDRTDTQYF
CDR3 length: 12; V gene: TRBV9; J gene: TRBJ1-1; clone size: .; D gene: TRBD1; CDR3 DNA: TGTGCCAGCAGCGCGACAGGGAATTATCTTTTCTTT; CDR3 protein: CASSATGNYLFF
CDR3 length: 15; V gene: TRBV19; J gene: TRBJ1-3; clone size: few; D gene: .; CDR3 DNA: TGTGCCAGTAGTACGTTCCGAACAGCTGGAAACACCATATATTTT; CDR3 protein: CASSTFRTAGNTIYF
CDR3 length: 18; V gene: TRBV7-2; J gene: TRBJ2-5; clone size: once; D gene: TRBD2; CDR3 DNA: TGTGCCAGCAGCTTAGGAGGGTCTAGCGGGGGGGCTTTGGAGACCCAGTACTTC; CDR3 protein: CASSLGGSSGGALETQYF
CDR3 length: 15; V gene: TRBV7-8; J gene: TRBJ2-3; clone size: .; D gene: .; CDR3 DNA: TGTGCCAGCAGCCCGGGGTCACAGAACACAGATACGCAGTATTTT; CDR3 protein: CASSPGSQNTDTQYF
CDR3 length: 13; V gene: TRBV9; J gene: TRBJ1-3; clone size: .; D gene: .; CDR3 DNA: TGTGCCAGCAGCGAGTTAACAGGAAACACCATATATTTT; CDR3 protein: CASSELTGNTIYF
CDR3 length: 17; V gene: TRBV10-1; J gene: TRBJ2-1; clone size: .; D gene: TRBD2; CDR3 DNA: TGCGCCAGCAGCCGACCTTTAGCGGGGAGGGGGTGCAATGAGCAGTTCTTC; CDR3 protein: CASSRPLAGRGCNEQFF
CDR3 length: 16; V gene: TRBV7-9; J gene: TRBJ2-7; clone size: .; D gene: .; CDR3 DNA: TGTGCCAGCAGCTTAGGGCAGGCAGTTAATTCCTACGAGCAGTACTTC; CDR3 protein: CASSLGQAVNSYEQYF
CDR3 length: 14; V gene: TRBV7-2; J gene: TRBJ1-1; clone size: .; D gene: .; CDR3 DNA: TGTGCCAGCAGACCCGAAACTTATTACACTGAAGCTTTCTTT; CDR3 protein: CASRPETYYTEAFF
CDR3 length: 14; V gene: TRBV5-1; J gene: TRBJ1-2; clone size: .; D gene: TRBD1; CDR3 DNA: TGCGCCAGCAGTCGGAGACAGGGAGCGCCCGGCTACACCTTC; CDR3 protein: CASSRRQGAPGYTF
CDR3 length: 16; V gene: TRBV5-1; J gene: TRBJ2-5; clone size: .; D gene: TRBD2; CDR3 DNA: TGCGCCAGCAGCTTGGGGGATAGCGGGAGGAAAGAGACCCAGTACTTC; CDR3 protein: CASSLGDSGRKETQYF
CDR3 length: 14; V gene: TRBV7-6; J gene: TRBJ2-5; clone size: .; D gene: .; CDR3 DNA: TGTGCCAGCAGCTTAGAGGGGGGGCAAGAGACCCAGTACTTC; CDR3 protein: CASSLEGGQETQYF
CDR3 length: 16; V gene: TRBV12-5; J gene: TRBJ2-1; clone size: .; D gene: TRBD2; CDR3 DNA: TGTGCTAGTGGTTTGGCTAGCGGAATCTCCTACAATGAGCAGTTCTTC; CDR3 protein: CASGLASGISYNEQFF
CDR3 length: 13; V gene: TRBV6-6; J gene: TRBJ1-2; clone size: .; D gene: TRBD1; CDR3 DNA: TGTGCCAGCACCCTGACAGGGGGCAAGGGCTACACCTTC; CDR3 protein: CASTLTGGKGYTF
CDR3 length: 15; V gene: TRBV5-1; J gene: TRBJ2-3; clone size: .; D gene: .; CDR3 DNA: TGCGCCAGCAGCCCGGGGGGCGGTAGCACAGATACGCAGTATTTT; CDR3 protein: CASSPGGGSTDTQYF
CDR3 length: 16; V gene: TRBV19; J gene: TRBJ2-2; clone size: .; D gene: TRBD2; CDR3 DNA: TGTGCCAGTAGTACTGGGACTAGCGGGATCACCGGGGAGCTGTTTTTT; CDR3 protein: CASSTGTSGITGELFF
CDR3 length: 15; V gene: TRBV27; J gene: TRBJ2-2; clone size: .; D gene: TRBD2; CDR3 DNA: TGTGCCAGCAAAAAGGGACTAGCCGACACCGGGGAGCTGTTTTTT; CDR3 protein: CASKKGLADTGELFF
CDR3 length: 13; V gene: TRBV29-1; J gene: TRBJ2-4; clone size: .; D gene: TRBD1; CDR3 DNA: TGCAGCGTGGGGACAGGGGCGGGAAACATTCAGTACTTC; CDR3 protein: CSVGTGAGNIQYF